This T cell receptor (beta chain) was observed in a study of sequential checkpoint blockade in melanoma. Study-level background: First-line arms were nivolumab then ipilimumab, or the reverse, randomized 1:1.

Sequencing was performed with immunoSEQ multiplex PCR; in TCRdb, only in-frame clones are kept and a portion is missing. The repertoire includes about 12,000 clones, approximately 83% of them detected once, and 7.5% sits in the top ten. As to treatment: randomized to nivolumab then ipilimumab (arm A) or the reverse (arm B). None of the patients previously received DNA-damaging chemotherapy. From thawed PBMCs, live CD3+CD8+ cells negative for CD19 and CD56 were sorted. The CDR3 covers 13 residues. With 8 bases clipped from V and 1 base from J, the junction kept 3 bases outside the gene matches. CDR1 and CDR2 (germline): SEHNR, FQNEAQ (reference sequence).

The sample was CD8+ T cells sorted from blood (inferred from file names), taken from a patient given nivolumab and ipilimumab in sequence. This chain connects TRBV7-9 to TRBJ2-7; 9 bases fit TRBD1. This TCR derives from a human donor with melanoma. The CDR3 coding sequence is TGTGCCAGCGGGGACAGGGCTTCCTACGAGCAGTACTTC. It yields the protein CASGDRASYEQYF.